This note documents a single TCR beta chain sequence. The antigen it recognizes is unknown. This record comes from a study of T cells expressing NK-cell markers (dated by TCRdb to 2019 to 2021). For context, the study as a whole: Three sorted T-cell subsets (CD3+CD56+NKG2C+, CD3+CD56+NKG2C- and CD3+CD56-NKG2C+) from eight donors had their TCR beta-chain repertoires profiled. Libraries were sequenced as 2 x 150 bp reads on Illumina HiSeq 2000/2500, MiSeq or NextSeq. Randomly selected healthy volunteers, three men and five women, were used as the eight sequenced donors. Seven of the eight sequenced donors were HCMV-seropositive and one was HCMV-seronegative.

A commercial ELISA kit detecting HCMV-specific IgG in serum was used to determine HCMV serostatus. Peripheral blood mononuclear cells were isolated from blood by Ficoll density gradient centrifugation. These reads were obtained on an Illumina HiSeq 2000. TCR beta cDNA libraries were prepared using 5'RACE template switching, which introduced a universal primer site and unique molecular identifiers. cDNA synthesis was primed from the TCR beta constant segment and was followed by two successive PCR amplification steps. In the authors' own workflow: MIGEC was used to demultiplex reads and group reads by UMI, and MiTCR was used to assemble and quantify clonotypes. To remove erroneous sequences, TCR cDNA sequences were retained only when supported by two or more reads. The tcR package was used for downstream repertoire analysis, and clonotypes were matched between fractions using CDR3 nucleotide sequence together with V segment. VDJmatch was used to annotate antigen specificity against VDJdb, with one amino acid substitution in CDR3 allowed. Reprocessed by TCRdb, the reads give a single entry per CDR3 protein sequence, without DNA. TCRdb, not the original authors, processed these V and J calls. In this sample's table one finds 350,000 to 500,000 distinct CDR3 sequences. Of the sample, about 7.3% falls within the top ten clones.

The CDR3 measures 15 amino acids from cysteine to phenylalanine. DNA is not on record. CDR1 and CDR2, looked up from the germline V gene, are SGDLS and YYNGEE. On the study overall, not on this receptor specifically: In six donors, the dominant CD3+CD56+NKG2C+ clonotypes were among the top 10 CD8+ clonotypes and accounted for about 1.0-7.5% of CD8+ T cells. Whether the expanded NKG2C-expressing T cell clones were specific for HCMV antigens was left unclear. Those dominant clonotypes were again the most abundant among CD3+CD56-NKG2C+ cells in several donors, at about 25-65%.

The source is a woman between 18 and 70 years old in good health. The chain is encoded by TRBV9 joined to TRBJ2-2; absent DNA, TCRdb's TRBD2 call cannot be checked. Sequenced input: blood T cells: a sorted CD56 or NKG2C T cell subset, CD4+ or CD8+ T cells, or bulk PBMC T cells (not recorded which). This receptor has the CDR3 CASSVEGSGIGELFF.